The 32 T cell receptor beta chains listed next were all sequenced from one sample in a study of blood T cell repertoires in COVID-19. The protocol was immunoSEQ multiplex PCR, while the TCRdb copy is restricted to in-frame clones and leaves out a portion. The sample gives 310,000 or so clones, roughly 90% of which show up once; 3.5% to 4.5% is in the top ten. The sample was peripheral blood. These receptor sequences come from a woman aged 45-65 years with active or convalescent COVID-19.

J is TRBJ2-2 and V is TRBV10-2, with unresolved D. The V gene's germline CDR1 is WSHSY and CDR2 SAAADI. The CDR3 covers 16 residues. The V end lost 5 bases, the J end lost 1 base, and 14 bases lay between the germline ends. The CDR3 bases are TGCGCCAGCAGTCCAGTTGGAGTCAAGAACACCGGGGAGCTGTTTTTT. Encoded protein: CASSPVGVKNTGELFF.

This CDR3 reads CASRETGAGEKLFF. In nucleotides, the CDR3 is TGCGCCAGCAGGGAGACAGGGGCAGGTGAAAAACTGTTTTTT. The chain employs TRBV5-1 and TRBJ1-4; 8 nucleotides agree with TRBD1. In germline, CDR1 is SGHRS, CDR2 YFSETQ. The CDR3 consists of 14 residues. Trimming at V came to 5 bases and at J to 7 bases, leaving 7 bases not matched to a gene.

Here the CDR3 reads CASSLQRQGNEQYF. The CDR3 region has the DNA TGCGCCAGCAGCCTACAAAGACAGGGCAACGAGCAGTACTTC. V is TRBV5-1 and J is TRBJ2-7, with 7 bases identical to TRBD1. This CDR3 is built from 14 residues. The V segment lost 4 bases and the J segment 5 bases; nucleotides outside the gene matches: 9. Germline assignment: CDR1 SGHRS and CDR2 YFSETQ.

V and J are TRBV3-1 (or the pseudogene TRBV3-2) and TRBJ1-6; D is perhaps TRBD1 (5 bases). CDR1 and CDR2 (germline): LGHDT, YNNKEL (reference sequence). The length of the CDR3 is 15 residues. Trimming stripped 6 bases from V and 7 bases from J, with 16 bases between. The CDR3 loop reads CASSPEVQGNSPLHF. The CDR3 coding sequence is TGTGCCAGCAGTCCAGAGGTCCAGGGAAATTCACCCCTCCACTTT.

The gene calls are TRBV7-3 and TRBJ2-2; 7 bases align to TRBD2. Unmatched junction bases numbered 5, after V lost 5 bases and J lost 2 bases. The germline CDR1 and CDR2 sequences are SGHTA and FQGTGA. The CDR3 is made up of 15 amino acids. The CDR3 nucleotides are TGTGCCAGCAGCCCTAGCGGAGCTAACACCGGGGAGCTGTTTTTT. This codes for CASSPSGANTGELFF.

The CDR3 spells CSGLAGRNYGYTF. DNA for the CDR3: TGCAGCGGTTTGGCAGGGCGGAACTATGGCTACACCTTC. The chain carries TRBV29-1 and TRBJ1-2, with D possibly being TRBD1 (5 bases). V lost 7 bases, J lost 2 bases, and 14 bases lay in between. CDR1 and CDR2 (germline): SQVTM, ANQGSEA. The CDR3 is 13 amino acids.

The chain couples TRBV4-3 to TRBJ2-2; no reliable D call. The CDR3 extends over 17 amino acids. Germline V gene data show CDR1 as LGHNA and CDR2 as YSLEER. V gave up 1 base and J gave up 0 bases, with 12 bases separating them. The CDR3 DNA reads as TGCGCCAGCAGCCAAGGGTATGGAACTACGAACACCGGGGAGCTGTTTTTT. It specifies CASSQGYGTTNTGELFF.

The chain is built from TRBV28 and TRBJ2-1; 14 nucleotides align to TRBD2. Looked up from germline, CDR1 is MDHEN and CDR2 is SYDVKM. After removal of 6 bases from V and 1 base from J, the junction contained 11 bases not matched to a gene. The CDR3 consists of 19 residues. The CDR3, as DNA: TGTGCCAGCAGAGGGACTAGCGGGAGTCAAGGTCGGTCCTACAATGAGCAGTTCTTC. Residues: CASRGTSGSQGRSYNEQFF. The full variable domain, rest sourced from reference TRBV28 and TRBJ2-1, is DVKVTQSSRYLVKRTGEKVFLECVQDMDHENMFWYRQDPGLGLRLIYFSYDVKMKEKGDIPEGYSVSREKKERFSLILESASTNQTSMYLCASRGTSGSQGRSYNEQFFGPGTRLTVL.

The chain has TRBV30 and TRBJ2-3; 7 nucleotides agree with TRBD2. Germline CDR1 and CDR2: GTSNPN and SVGIG (reference sequence). The CDR3 has 13 residues. V lost 7 bases, J lost 3 bases, and 7 bases stayed unmatched. This CDR3 is CASNGGSTDTQYF. For the CDR3, the DNA is TGTGCCTCTAACGGGGGGTCAACAGATACGCAGTATTTT.

The rearrangement uses TRBV5-1 and TRBJ2-3; D is unclear. Germline CDR1 is SGHRS and CDR2 is YFSETQ. The CDR3 consists of 14 residues. Trimming left V 0 bases short and J 4 bases short, with 9 bases between. CDR3 region: CASSLEPSSDTQYF. For the CDR3, the DNA is TGCGCCAGCAGCTTGGAGCCTAGTTCAGATACGCAGTATTTT.

The chain joins TRBV5-1 to TRBJ1-3; tentatively, D is TRBD1 (5 bases). CDR3 length: 14 residues. CDR1 SGHRS and CDR2 YFSETQ come from the germline V gene. V lost 4 bases to trimming and J lost 0 bases, with 8 bases between them. The CDR3 DNA is TGCGCCAGCAGCCCGGGGGGCTCTGGAAACACCATATATTTT. Protein sequence: CASSPGGSGNTIYF.

This clone appeared a single time. V usage is TRBV10-3 and J usage is TRBJ2-7, with D perhaps TRBD1 (6 bases). Per germline, CDR1 ENHRY and CDR2 SYGVKD. Trimming left V 4 bases short and J 1 base short, with 14 bases between. The CDR3 has 15 residues. CDR3 nucleotide sequence: TGTGCCATCAGTGCTGAGGGGGTGGGATCCTACGAGCAGTACTTC. Protein product: CAISAEGVGSYEQYF.

CDR3 sequence reads: CATMGLLNTGELFF. The CDR3, as DNA: TGTGCCACCATGGGACTTCTAAACACCGGGGAGCTGTTTTTT. The chain recombines TRBV19 with TRBJ2-2; possible D gene TRBD2, 6 bases. Germline loops: CDR1 LNHDA, CDR2 SQIVND (reference sequence). The germline V and J ends were trimmed by 10 bases and 2 bases, with 14 bases remaining between them. This CDR3 comprises 14 residues.

This clone was seen once. J is TRBJ1-1 and V is TRBV7-8; TRBD1 aligns across 7 bases. V shed 5 bases, J shed 11 bases, and the junction held 11 bases outside the gene matches. CDR3 length equals 13 residues. Germline CDR1 and CDR2: SGHVS and FQNEAQ. In nucleotides, the CDR3 is TGTGCCAGCAGCGTTGACAGGGCCACGGGGGCTTTCTTT. This gives the protein CASSVDRATGAFF.

The chain links TRBV27 to TRBJ1-5; 7 bases align to TRBD1. V gave up 4 bases and J gave up 0 bases; unmatched junction bases: 12. The CDR3 loop spans 18 amino acids. The germline V gene has CDR1 MNHEY and CDR2 SMNVEV (reference sequence). The CDR3 reads CASSSGQRGPYSNQPQHF. CDR3 sequence (DNA): TGTGCCAGCAGTTCGGGACAGAGAGGCCCCTATAGCAATCAGCCCCAGCATTTT.

The genes are TRBV6-5 and TRBJ2-2; 9 bases match TRBD2. CDR1 MNHEY and CDR2 SVGAGI come from the germline V gene. V lost 4 bases to trimming and J lost 6 bases; unmatched junction nucleotides: 6. CDR3 length: 15 residues. The CDR3 region has the DNA TGTGCCAGCAGTTCCGGGACTAGCTCCCCCGGGGAGCTGTTTTTT. It translates to CASSSGTSSPGELFF.

V is TRBV5-1 and J is TRBJ1-6; 7 bases line up with TRBD1. The germline V gene has CDR1 SGHRS and CDR2 YFSETQ. The CDR3 totals 15 residues. J lost 9 bases, V lost 2 bases, and 8 bases had no gene match. As DNA, the CDR3 is TGCGCCAGCAGCTTAGACACAGGGGTAGGTTCACCCCTCCACTTT. Translated, it gives CASSLDTGVGSPLHF.

This chain connects TRBV7-2 to TRBJ1-2; no clear D. Germline CDR1 SGHTA, CDR2 FQGNSA. The CDR3 runs to 13 residues. V was trimmed by 1 base and J by 6 bases, leaving 9 bases between them. The CDR3 sequence: CASSLVWEDGYTF. The CDR3, as DNA: TGTGCCAGCAGCTTAGTCTGGGAGGATGGCTACACCTTC.

In this sample, this clone turned up once. The genes are TRBV11-3 and TRBJ2-1; D not resolved. V dropped 1 base and J dropped 8 bases, with 9 bases sitting between them. Germline V gives CDR1 SGHNT, CDR2 YENEEA. The CDR3 has 13 residues. The CDR3: CASSLGIADEQFF. The CDR3 DNA sequence: TGTGCCAGCAGCTTAGGGATAGCTGATGAGCAGTTCTTC. Full variable domain (missing parts from reference TRBV11-3 and TRBJ2-1): EAGVVQSPRYKIIEKKQPVAFWCNPISGHNTLYWYLQNLGQGPELLIRYENEEAVDDSQLPKDRFSAERLKGVDSTLKIQPAELGDSAVYLCASSLGIADEQFFGPGTRLTVL.

This clone was seen once. The CDR3 region has the DNA TGCGCCAGCAGCCCAGGGGCGGAAATGTTGGATACGCAGTATTTT. It encodes CASSPGAEMLDTQYF. The chain joins TRBV4-1 to TRBJ2-3, with a possible D match to TRBD1 (6 bases). The CDR3 is made up of 15 amino acids. V was cut by 4 bases and J by 6 bases, with 17 bases left in between. Germline V gene lookup returns CDR1 MGHRA and CDR2 YSYEKL.

The chain recombines TRBV28 with TRBJ2-1, with D possibly matching TRBD2 (7 bases). The CDR3 spans 16 residues. Germline V gene lookup returns CDR1 MDHEN and CDR2 SYDVKM. Trimming took off 7 bases at V and 8 bases at J, with 24 bases between the two ends. The CDR3 DNA reads as TGTGCCAGCACCCCTGGGGGGGGCGCTCACAGCGATGAGCAGTTCTTC. The encoded protein is CASTPGGGAHSDEQFF.

This chain connects TRBV19 to TRBJ1-2; possibly TRBD1 for D (5 bases). The CDR3 contains 14 residues. Germline V gene sequence: CDR1 LNHDA, CDR2 SQIVND (reference sequence). The V and J ends lost 7 bases and 2 bases respectively, with 14 bases between them. CDR3 residues: CASISGGTNYGYTF. CDR3 nucleotide sequence: TGTGCCAGTATCAGTGGAGGGACCAACTATGGCTACACCTTC. Full variable domain (rest looked up from reference TRBV19 and TRBJ1-2): DGGITQSPKYLFRKEGQNVTLSCEQNLNHDAMYWYRQDPGQGLRLIYYSQIVNDFQKGDIAEGYSVSREKKESFPLTVTSAQKNPTAFYLCASISGGTNYGYTFGSGTRLTVV.

This clone was found once. V and J are TRBV7-2 and TRBJ1-2; 8 positions match TRBD1. CDR1 and CDR2 (germline): SGHTA, FQGNSA. The junction had 6 bases not matched to a gene; V was cut back by 3 bases and J by 6 bases. This CDR3 region has 14 residues. CDR3 loop: CASSFSGTGDGYTF. CDR3 sequence (DNA): TGTGCCAGCAGCTTCTCCGGGACAGGAGATGGCTACACCTTC.

This rearrangement joins TRBV19 to TRBJ2-7; 9 bases line up with TRBD1. J lost 2 bases, V lost 4 bases, and 9 bases had no gene match. Looked up from germline, CDR1 is LNHDA and CDR2 is SQIVND (reference sequence). The CDR3 is 16 residues long. CDR3 DNA sequence: TGTGCCAGTAGTAGAACGCACAGGGGGCCTGCCTACGAGCAGTACTTC. Translating it yields CASSRTHRGPAYEQYF.

CDR3 in DNA: TGTGCCAGCAGTCCGTGGGCGACTGGCTACACCTTC. The encoded protein is CASSPWATGYTF. The genes are TRBV12-3 or TRBV12-4 and TRBJ1-2; D remains ambiguous. The CDR3 sequence is 12 residues long. Deletions cut 5 bases from V and 7 bases from J, with 11 bases between.

The chain recombines TRBV6-2 or TRBV6-3 with TRBJ2-3; 9 nucleotides line up with TRBD2. Unmatched junction bases numbered 7, after V lost 0 bases and J lost 0 bases. The germline V gene has CDR1 MNHEY and CDR2 SVGEGT. This CDR3 is 18 amino acids long. The CDR3 DNA is TGTGCCAGCAGTTACTCGAAAGCGGGAGGACTAAGCACAGATACGCAGTATTTT. Its translation: CASSYSKAGGLSTDTQYF.

The rearrangement uses TRBV9 and TRBJ2-3, with TRBD1 matching 10 bases. Germline CDR1 reads SGDLS; CDR2 reads YYNGEE. Losses at the gene ends were 7 bases for V and 4 bases for J; bases not matched to a gene: 9. The CDR3 runs to 15 residues. The CDR3 region has the DNA TGTGCCAGCTCCCGGGGGACAGGGGTCCCAGATACGCAGTATTTT. Its protein product is CASSRGTGVPDTQYF.

The chain has TRBV2 and TRBJ2-3; 9 bases align to TRBD2. The trim removed 6 bases at V and 2 bases at J, leaving 9 bases unmatched. The CDR3 runs 16 residues. The V gene's germline CDR1 is SNHLY and CDR2 FYNNEI. For the CDR3, the DNA is TGTGCCAGCAGGAGGGCTAGCGGGGCCTACACAGATACGCAGTATTTT. Encoded protein: CASRRASGAYTDTQYF.

V is TRBV3-1 (or the pseudogene TRBV3-2) and J is TRBJ2-5; 12 nucleotides align to TRBD2. CDR3 length: 16 residues. Trimming removed 4 bases from V and 0 bases from J; junction bases left unmatched: 3. The V gene's germline CDR1 is LGHDT and CDR2 YNNKEL (reference sequence). CDR3 sequence reads: CASSPTSGGHQETQYF. CDR3 nucleotides: TGTGCCAGCAGCCCTACTAGCGGGGGGCACCAAGAGACCCAGTACTTC.

This CDR3 is CASSLTGAYEQYF. CDR3 nucleotide sequence: TGTGCCAGCAGCCTTACAGGTGCCTACGAGCAGTACTTC. The chain joins TRBV7-9 to TRBJ2-7; weak D call: TRBD1 (5 bases). The CDR3 length is 13 residues. V gave up 5 bases and J gave up 2 bases, with 10 bases separating them. Germline V lookup: CDR1 SEHNR, CDR2 FQNEAQ (reference sequence).

The chain has TRBV2 and TRBJ1-5; unclear D gene. Germline CDR1 and CDR2: SNHLY and FYNNEI. Trimming shortened V by 6 bases and J by 3 bases, and 9 bases separated the two germline ends. There are 13 residues in the CDR3. The CDR3 loop reads CASRGLNNQPQHF. The CDR3 DNA is TGTGCCAGCAGAGGACTGAACAATCAGCCCCAGCATTTT.

This rearrangement joins TRBV9 to TRBJ2-5; 10 bases match TRBD1. Losses at the gene ends were 3 bases for V and 4 bases for J; bases not matched to a gene: 6. There are 15 residues in the CDR3. CDR1 SGDLS and CDR2 YYNGEE come from the germline V gene. The chain's CDR3 is CASSALDRGLETQYF. The CDR3 DNA reads TGTGCCAGCAGCGCCCTGGACAGGGGGTTAGAGACCCAGTACTTC.